This TCR beta chain was recorded in a study of CD8+CD57+ T cells in acquired aplastic anemia. The CDR3 totals 14 residues. Germline V gene data show CDR1 as SQVTM and CDR2 as ANQGSEA. The ends lost 4 bases at V and 6 bases at J; junction bases unmatched: 10. Genomic DNA, serving as template, underwent TCR beta VDJ and CDR3 profiling. One entry per CDR3 protein results from TCRdb running MiXCR on the reads. The sample yields 150,000 to 200,000 distinct CDR3 sequences, 48% seen once. In this sample, this clonotype turned up a few times. Sequencing was done on patients that had shown CD8+CD57+ cell expansion by flow cytometry. Each patient carried a diagnosis of severe acquired aplastic anemia. At the time of blood sampling, patients had not yet received any therapy.

What was sequenced was sorted CD4+, CD8+, or CD8+CD57+ T cells (not recorded which) from PBMCs. J is TRBJ2-3 and V is TRBV29-1, with 7 nucleotides matching TRBD1. The sequence was obtained from a human donor with aplastic anemia. CDR3 loop: CSVGKRGHEDTQYF. Written as DNA, the CDR3 is TGCAGCGTTGGGAAGAGGGGGCATGAGGATACGCAGTATTTT.